The sequence of this T cell receptor (beta chain) was determined in a study of cytomegalovirus exposure and HLA in healthy donors. As for the study in general: An earlier analysis found some 100 million unique TCR beta sequences from around 180 million T cells.

Germline V gene lookup returns CDR1 SEHNR and CDR2 FQNEAQ (reference sequence). Trimming shortened V by 3 bases and J by 4 bases, and 6 bases separated the two germline ends. The CDR3 covers 13 residues. The primer mix had 60 Vbeta and 13 Jbeta primers. Sequencing was performed with immunoSEQ multiplex PCR; in TCRdb, only in-frame clones are kept and a portion is missing. The sample shows some 100,000 clones, over 65% of them seen only once. As regards this clone: What it recognizes is unknown.

Study-wide points: Reports state that TCR beta sequences accurately predicted most subjects' HLA-A and HLA-B alleles. Available immune exposure information was restricted to CMV serostatus only.

The clonotype was recovered from a woman in her forties or fifties in good health and CMV-seropositive. V and J are TRBV7-9 and TRBJ1-4; D remains ambiguous. Specimen: PBMCs. CDR3 bases: TGTGCCAGCAGCTTTCACAGTAATGAAAAACTGTTTTTT. Translated, it gives CASSFHSNEKLFF.